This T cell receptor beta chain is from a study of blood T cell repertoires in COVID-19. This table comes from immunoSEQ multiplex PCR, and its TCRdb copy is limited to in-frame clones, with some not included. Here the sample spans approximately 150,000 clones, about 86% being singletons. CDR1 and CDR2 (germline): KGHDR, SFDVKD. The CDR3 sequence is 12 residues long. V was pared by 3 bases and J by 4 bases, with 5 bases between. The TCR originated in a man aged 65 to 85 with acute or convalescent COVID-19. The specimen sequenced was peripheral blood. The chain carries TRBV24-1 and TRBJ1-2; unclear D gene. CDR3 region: CATSDAGYGYTF. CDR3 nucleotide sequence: TGTGCCACCAGTGATGCAGGCTATGGCTACACCTTC.